These T cell receptor beta chains were read from a single sample in a study of vaccination effects on CD4 cells after COVID-19. The repertoire was sequenced with immunoSEQ multiplex PCR; TCRdb's copy has only in-frame clones and lacks some. Of tens of thousands of clones in the sample, approximately 70% were seen once. What these receptors recognize is not known. The sample consisted of CD4+ T cells from PBMCs cultured without peptide, taken before COVID-19 vaccination. These receptors all come from a human donor who received a COVID-19 vaccine. Each CDR3 is given with its conserved first and last residue. A D gene is named only where the DNA matches it firmly. Not every row has a clone size; where given, it reads once, few, many or a size class.

J | V | size | D | CDR3 | DNA
TRBJ1-3 | TRBV11-2 | NA | TRBD1 | CASSIHTGERTGNTIYF | TGTGCCAGCAGCATTCACACAGGGGAAAGAACTGGAAACACCATATATTTT
TRBJ1-5 | TRBV6-1 | NA | NA | CASSEFGGNENQPQHF | TGTGCCAGCAGTGAATTTGGAGGGAACGAAAATCAGCCCCAGCATTTT
TRBJ2-5 | TRBV19 | few | TRBD2 | CASSIGLAGGETQYF | TGTGCCAGTAGTATTGGTTTAGCGGGAGGAGAGACCCAGTACTTC
TRBJ2-1 | TRBV7-9 | NA | NA | CASSHFGASSYNEQFF | TGTGCCAGCAGTCATTTCGGGGCATCCTCCTACAATGAGCAGTTCTTC
TRBJ2-3 | TRBV27 | NA | NA | CASSLSGRGTQYF | TGTGCCAGCAGTTTAAGTGGACGGGGTACGCAGTATTTT
TRBJ1-4 | TRBV3-1/TRBV3-2 | NA | TRBD1 | CASSQGPGTGQGKLFF | TGTGCCAGCAGCCAAGGACCCGGGACAGGGCAGGGAAAACTGTTTTTT
TRBJ2-7 | TRBV15 | few | NA | CATSSRPYEQYF | TGTGCCACCAGCTCCCGACCCTACGAGCAGTACTTC
TRBJ2-3 | TRBV10-3 | NA | TRBD1 | CAIQGVGTDTQYF | TGTGCCATCCAGGGGGTGGGCACAGATACGCAGTATTTT
TRBJ2-7 | TRBV4-1 | NA | TRBD2 | CASSRPGGRRYEQYF | TGCGCCAGCAGCCGACCTGGCGGGAGACGCTACGAGCAGTACTTC
TRBJ2-1 | TRBV7-2 | medium-sized | NA | CASSSLGASYNEQFF | TGTGCCAGCAGCTCTTTGGGGGCCAGCTACAATGAGCAGTTCTTC
TRBJ2-5 | TRBV5-1 | NA | NA | CASSQGAISETQYF | TGCGCCAGCAGCCAAGGGGCGATATCGGAGACCCAGTACTTC
TRBJ1-6 | TRBV19 | few | NA | CASREGSSYNSPLHF | TGTGCCAGTAGAGAGGGGAGCTCCTATAATTCACCCCTCCACTTT
TRBJ1-5 | TRBV10-3 | few | NA | CAISESGRRGFNQPQHF | TGTGCCATCAGTGAGTCCGGGCGGCGGGGCTTTAATCAGCCCCAGCATTTT
TRBJ2-4 | TRBV5-1 | NA | NA | CASSPRSYAQGIQYF | TGCGCCAGCAGCCCCCGAAGTTATGCTCAGGGCATTCAGTACTTC
TRBJ1-6 | TRBV9 | NA | NA | CASSGGDYNSPLHF | TGTGCCAGCAGCGGGGGTGATTATAATTCACCCCTCCACTTT
TRBJ1-1 | TRBV20-1 | NA | NA | CSADGLTEAFF | TGCAGTGCTGACGGTCTCACTGAAGCTTTCTTT
TRBJ2-7 | TRBV6-5 | NA | NA | CASSSGQSSYEQYF | TGTGCCAGCAGCTCAGGACAGAGCTCCTACGAGCAGTACTTC